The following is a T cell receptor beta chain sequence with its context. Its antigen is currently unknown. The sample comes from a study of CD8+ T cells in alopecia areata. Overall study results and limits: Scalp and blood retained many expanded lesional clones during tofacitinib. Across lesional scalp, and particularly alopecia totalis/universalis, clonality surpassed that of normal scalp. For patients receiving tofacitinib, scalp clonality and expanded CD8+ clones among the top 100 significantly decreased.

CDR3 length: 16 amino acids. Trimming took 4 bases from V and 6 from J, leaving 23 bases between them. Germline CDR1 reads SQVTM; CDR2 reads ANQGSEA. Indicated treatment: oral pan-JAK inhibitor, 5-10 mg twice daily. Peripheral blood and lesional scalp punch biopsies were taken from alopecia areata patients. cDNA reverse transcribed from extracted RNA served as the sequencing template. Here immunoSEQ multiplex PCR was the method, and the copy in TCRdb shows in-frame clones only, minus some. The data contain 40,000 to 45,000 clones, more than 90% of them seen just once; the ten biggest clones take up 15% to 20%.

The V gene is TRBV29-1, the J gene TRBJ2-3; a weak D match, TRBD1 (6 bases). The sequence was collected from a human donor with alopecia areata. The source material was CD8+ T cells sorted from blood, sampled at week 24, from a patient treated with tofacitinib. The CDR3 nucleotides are TGCAGCGTTGTTCAACCCTTCGGGACAAATGGGGATACGCAGTATTTT. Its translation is CSVVQPFGTNGDTQYF.